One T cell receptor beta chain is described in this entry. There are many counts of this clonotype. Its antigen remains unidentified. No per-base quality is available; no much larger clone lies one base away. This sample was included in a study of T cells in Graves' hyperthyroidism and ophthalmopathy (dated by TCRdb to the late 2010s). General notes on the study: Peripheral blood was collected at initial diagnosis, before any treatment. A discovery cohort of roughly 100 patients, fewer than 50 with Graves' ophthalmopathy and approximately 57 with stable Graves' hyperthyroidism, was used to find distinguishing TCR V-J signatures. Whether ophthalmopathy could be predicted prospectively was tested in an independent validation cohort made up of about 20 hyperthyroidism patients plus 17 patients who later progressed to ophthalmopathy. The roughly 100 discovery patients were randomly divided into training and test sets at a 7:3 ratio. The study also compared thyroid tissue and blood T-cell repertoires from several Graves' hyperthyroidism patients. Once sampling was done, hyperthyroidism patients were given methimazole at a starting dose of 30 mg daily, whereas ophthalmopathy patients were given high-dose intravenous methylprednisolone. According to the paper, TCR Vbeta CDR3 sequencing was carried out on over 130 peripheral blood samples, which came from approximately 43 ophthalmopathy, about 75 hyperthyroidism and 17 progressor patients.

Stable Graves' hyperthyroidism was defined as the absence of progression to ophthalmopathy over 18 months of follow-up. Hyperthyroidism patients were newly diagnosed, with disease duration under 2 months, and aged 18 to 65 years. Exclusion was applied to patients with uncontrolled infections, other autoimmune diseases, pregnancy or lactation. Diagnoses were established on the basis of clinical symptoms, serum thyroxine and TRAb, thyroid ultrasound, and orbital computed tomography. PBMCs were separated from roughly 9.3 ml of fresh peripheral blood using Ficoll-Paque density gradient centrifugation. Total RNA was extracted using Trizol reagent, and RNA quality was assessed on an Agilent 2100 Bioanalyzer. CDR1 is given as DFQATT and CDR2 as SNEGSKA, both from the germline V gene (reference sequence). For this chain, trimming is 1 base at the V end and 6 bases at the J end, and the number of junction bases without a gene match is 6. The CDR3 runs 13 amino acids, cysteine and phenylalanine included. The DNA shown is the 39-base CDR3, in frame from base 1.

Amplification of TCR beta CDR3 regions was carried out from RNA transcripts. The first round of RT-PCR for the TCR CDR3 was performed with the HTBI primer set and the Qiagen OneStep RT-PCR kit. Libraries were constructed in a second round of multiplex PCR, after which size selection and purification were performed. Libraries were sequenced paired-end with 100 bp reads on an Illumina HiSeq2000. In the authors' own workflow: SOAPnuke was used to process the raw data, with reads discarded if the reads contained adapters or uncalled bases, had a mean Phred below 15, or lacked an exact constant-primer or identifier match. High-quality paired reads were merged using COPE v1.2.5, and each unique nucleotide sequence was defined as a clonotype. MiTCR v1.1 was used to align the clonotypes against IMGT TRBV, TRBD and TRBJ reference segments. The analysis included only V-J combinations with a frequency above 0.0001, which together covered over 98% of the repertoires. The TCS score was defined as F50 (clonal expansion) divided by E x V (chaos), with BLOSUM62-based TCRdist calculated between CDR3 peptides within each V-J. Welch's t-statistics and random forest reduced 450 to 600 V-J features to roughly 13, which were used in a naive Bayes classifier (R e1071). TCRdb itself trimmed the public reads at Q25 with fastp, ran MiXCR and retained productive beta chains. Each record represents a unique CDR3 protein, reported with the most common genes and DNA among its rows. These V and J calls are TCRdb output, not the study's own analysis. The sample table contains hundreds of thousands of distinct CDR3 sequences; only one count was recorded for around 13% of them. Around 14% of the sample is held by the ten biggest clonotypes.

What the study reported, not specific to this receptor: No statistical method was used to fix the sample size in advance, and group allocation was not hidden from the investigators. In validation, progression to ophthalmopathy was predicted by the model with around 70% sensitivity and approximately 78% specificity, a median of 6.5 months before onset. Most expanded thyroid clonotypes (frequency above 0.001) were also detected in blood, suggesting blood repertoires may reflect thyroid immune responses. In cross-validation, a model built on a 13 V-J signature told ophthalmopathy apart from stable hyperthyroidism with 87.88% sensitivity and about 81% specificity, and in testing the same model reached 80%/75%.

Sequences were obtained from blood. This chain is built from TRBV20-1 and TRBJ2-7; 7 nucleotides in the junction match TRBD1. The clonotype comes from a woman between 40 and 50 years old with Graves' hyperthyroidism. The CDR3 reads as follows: CSARVQGTVEQYF. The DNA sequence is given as TGCAGTGCTAGAGTACAGGGGACCGTCGAGCAGTACTTC.